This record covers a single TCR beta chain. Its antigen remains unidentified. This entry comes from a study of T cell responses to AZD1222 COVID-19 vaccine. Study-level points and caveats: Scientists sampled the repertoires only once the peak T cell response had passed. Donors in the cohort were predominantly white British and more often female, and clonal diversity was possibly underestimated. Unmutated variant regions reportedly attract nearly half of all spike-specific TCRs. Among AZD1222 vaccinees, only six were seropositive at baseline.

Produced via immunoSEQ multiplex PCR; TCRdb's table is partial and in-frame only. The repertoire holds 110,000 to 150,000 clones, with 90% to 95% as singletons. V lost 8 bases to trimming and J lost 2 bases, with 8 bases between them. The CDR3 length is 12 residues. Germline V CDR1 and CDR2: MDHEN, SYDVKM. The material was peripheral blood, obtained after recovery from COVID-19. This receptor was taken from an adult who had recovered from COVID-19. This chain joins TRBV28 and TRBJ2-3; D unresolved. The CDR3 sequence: CASGASTDTQYF. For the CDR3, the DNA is TGTGCCAGCGGCGCGTCCACAGATACGCAGTATTTT.